The sequence of this T cell receptor beta chain was determined in a study of T cells in Graves' hyperthyroidism and ophthalmopathy. Germline-derived CDR1 and CDR2 are SGHTA and FQGNSA. V dropped 6 bases and J dropped 2 bases, with 16 bases sitting between them. The CDR3 loop spans 15 amino acids. The CDR3 regions of TCR beta were amplified from RNA transcripts. An initial round of RT-PCR targeting the TCR CDR3 relied on the HTBI primer set. TCRdb analysed the multiplex PCR reads with MiXCR anew, one entry per CDR3 protein. The table includes around 580,000 distinct CDR3 sequences, over 15% detected once.

The chain combines TRBV7-2 with TRBJ1-1, with unresolved D. The origin of this receptor is a woman in her late teens or twenties with Graves' hyperthyroidism. Sequencing was performed on blood. The CDR3 bases are TGTGCCAGCAGTATTCTTCGGGTCACCAACACTGAAGCTTTCTTT. It yields the protein CASSILRVTNTEAFF.